Given below is one TCR beta chain in context. Its antigen is unknown. This sample was included in a study of blood T cells in healthy people across ages. Findings of the study overall: Roughly linear declines in TCR beta diversity per million T cells occurred with age.

A J-beta primer mix and a sample-barcoded 5' primer were used in a second PCR of roughly 7 to 12 cycles. MiXCR, applied by TCRdb to the 5' RACE reads, yields one record per CDR3 protein. The table has 1.2 million to 1.5 million distinct CDR3 sequences, approximately 59% seen once. Peripheral blood from each donor was collected in a volume of approximately 10 milliliters. A minimum of 7 million PBMCs was isolated per sample. There are 17 residues in the CDR3. Trimming cost V 1 base and J 2 bases, with 18 bases left between them. Germline loops: CDR1 SGHVS, CDR2 FQNEAQ. The receptor was isolated from a young man in good health. The sequenced material came from blood. This sequence joins TRBV7-8 and TRBJ2-7; D is possibly TRBD1 or TRBD2 (5 bases each). CDR3 amino acids: CASSLVFGTLKAYEQYF. The CDR3 nucleotides read TGTGCCAGCAGCTTAGTTTTCGGGACGCTCAAAGCCTACGAGCAGTACTTC.